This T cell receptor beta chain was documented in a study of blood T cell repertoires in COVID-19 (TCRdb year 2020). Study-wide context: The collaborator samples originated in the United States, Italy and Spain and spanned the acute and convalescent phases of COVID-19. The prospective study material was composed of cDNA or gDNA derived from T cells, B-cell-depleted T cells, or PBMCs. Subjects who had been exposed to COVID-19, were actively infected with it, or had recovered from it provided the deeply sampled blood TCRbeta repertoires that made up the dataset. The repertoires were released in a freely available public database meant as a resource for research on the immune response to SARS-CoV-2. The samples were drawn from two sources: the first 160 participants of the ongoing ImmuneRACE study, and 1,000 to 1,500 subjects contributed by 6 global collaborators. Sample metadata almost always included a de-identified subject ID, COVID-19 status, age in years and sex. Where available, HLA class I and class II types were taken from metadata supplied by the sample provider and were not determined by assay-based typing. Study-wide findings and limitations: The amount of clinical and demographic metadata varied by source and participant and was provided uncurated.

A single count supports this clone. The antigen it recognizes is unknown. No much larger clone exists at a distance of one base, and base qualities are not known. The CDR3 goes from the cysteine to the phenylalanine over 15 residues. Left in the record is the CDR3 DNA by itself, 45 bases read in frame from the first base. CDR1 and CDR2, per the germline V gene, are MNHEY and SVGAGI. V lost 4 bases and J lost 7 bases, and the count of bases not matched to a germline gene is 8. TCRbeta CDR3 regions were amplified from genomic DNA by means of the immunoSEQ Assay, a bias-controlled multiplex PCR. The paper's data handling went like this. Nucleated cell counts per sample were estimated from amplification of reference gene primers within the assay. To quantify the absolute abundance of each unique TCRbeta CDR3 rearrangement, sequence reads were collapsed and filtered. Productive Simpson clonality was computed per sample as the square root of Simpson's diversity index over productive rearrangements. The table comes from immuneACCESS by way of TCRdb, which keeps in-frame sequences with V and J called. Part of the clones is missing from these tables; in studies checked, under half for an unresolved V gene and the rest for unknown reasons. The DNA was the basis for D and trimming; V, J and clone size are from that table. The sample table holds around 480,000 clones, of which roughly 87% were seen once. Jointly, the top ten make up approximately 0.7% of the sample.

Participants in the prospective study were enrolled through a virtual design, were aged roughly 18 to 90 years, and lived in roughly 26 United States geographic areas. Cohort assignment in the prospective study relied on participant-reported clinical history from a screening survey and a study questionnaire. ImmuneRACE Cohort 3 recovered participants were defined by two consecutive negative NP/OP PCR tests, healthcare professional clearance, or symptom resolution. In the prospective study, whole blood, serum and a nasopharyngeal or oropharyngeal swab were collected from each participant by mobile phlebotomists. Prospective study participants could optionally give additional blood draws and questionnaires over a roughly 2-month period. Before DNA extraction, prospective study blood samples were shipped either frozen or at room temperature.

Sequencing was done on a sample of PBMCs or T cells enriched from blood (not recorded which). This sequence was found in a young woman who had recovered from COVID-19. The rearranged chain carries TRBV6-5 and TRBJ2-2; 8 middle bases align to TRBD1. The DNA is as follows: TGTGCCAGCAGTTTACAGGGGGTTGTCATCGGGGAGCTGTTTTTT. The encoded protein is CASSLQGVVIGELFF.